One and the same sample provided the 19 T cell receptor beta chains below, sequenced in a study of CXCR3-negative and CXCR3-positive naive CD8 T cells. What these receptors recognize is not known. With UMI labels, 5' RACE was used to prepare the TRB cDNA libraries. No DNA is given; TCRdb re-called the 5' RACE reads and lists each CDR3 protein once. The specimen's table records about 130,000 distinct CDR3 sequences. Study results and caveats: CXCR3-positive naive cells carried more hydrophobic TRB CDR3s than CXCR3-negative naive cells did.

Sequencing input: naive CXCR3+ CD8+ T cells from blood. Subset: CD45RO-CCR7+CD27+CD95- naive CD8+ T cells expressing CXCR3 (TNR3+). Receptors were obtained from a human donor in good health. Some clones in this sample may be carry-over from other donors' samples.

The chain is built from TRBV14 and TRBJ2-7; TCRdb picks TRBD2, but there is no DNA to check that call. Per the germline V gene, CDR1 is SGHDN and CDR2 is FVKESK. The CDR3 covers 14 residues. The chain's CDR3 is CASSPGLGADEQYF.

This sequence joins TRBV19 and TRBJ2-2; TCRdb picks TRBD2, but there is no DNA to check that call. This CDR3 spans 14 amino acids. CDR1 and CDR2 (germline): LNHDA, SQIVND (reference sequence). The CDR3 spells CASSITSATGELFF. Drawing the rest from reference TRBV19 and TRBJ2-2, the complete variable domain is DGGITQSPKYLFRKEGQNVTLSCEQNLNHDAMYWYRQDPGQGLRLIYYSQIVNDFQKGDIAEGYSVSREKKESFPLTVTSAQKNPTAFYLCASSITSATGELFFGEGSRLTVL.

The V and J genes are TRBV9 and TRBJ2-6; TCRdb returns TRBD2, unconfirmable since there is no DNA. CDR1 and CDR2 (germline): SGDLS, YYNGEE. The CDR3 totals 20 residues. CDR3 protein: CASSAIPTSGEPSGANVLTF.

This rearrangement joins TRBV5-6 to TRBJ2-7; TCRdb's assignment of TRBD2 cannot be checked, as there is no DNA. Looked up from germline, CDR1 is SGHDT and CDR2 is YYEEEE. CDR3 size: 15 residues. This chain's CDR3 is CASSPVLAGRNEQYF.

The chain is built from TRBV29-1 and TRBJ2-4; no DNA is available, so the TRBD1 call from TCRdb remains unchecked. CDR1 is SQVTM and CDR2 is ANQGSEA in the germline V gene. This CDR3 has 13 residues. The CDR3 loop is CSAEGGDINIQYF.

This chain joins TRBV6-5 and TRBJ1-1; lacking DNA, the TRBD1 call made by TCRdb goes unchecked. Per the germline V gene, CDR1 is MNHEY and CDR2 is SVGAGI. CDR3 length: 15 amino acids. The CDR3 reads CASSYSEGAYTEAFF.

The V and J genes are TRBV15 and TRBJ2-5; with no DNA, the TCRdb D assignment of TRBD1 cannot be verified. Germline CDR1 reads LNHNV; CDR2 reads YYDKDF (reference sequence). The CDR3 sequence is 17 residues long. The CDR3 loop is CATSRGPGALSQETQYF.

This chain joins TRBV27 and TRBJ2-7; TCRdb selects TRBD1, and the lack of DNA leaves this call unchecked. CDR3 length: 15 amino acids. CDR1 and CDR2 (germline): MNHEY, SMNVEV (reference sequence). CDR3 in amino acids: CASSLGGQGSYEQYF.

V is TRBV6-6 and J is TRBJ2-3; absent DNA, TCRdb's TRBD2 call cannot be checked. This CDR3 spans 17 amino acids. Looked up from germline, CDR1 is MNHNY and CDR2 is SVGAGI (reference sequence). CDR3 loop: CASSYSISGGSTDTQYF.

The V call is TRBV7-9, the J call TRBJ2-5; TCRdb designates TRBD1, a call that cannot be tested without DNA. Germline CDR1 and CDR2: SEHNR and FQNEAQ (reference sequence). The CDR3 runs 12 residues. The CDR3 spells CASKGGAETQYF.

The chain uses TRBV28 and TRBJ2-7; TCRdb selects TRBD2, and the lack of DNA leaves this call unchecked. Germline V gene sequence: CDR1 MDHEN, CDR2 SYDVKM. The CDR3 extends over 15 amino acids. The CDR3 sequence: CASSTPGTRYYEQYF.

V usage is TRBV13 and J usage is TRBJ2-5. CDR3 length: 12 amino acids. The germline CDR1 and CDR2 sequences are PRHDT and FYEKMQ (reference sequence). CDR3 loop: CASRDPKGTQYF.

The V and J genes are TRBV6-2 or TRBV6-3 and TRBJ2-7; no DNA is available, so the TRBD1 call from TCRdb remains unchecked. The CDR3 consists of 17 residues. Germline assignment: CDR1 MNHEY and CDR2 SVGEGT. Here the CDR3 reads CASSYSISGTGLHEQYF.

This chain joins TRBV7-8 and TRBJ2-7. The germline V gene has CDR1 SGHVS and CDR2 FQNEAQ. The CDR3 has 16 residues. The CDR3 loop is CASSFLGLEEAYEQYF.

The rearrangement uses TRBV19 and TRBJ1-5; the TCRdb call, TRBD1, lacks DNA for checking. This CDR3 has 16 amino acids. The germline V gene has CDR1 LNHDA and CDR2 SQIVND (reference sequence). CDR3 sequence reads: CASSMWDRGPDQPQHF.

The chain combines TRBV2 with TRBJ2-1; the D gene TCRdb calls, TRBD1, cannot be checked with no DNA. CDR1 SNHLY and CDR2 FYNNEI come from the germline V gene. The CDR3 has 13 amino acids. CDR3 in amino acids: CASQTPVLNEQFF. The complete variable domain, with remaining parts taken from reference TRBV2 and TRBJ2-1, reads EPEVTQTPSHQVTQMGQEVILRCVPISNHLYFYWYRQILGQKVEFLVSFYNNEISEKSEIFDDQFSVERPDGSNFTLKIRSTKLEDSAMYFCASQTPVLNEQFFGPGTRLTVL.

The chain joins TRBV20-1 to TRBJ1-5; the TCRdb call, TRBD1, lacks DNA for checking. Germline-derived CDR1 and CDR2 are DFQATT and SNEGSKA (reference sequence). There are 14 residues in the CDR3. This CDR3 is CSAFPGQNNQPQHF.

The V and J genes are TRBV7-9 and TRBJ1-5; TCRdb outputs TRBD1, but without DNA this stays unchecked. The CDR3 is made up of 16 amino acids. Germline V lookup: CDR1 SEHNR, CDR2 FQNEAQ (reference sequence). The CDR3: CASSSTTGDSNQPQHF. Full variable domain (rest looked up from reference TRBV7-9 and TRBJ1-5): DTGVSQNPRHKITKRGQNVTFRCDPISEHNRLYWYRQTLGQGPEFLTYFQNEAQLEKSRLLSDRFSAERPKGSFSTLEIQRTEQGDSAMYLCASSSTTGDSNQPQHFGDGTRLSIL.

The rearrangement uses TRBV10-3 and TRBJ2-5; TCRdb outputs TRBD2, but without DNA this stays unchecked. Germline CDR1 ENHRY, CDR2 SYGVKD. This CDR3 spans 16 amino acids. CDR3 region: CAIREGLAGAWETQYF.